This T cell receptor beta chain was identified in a study of OX40 agonist ivuxolimab in advanced cancers. Study conclusions and caveats: Antigen specificity of clonally expanded peripheral T cells was not established. Expanded clones were, on average, more numerous in CD8+ T cells than in CD4+. Within 6 weeks, CD4+ and CD8+ blood T cells expanded clonally at 0.1 to 3.0 mg/kg.

Trimming shortened V by 2 bases and J by 1 base, and 10 bases separated the two germline ends. Germline V gene lookup returns CDR1 SGHDT and CDR2 YYEEEE. The CDR3 sequence is 15 residues long. Profiled with immunoSEQ multiplex PCR; TCRdb holds only in-frame clones, not every one. The sample has around 43,000 clones, around 89% seen once. In the case of this clone: Its cognate antigen is unknown.

The chain is built from TRBV5-6 and TRBJ1-5; a weak D match, TRBD1 (5 bases). Material: CD4+ or CD8+ T cells sorted from blood, obtained in a trial of the OX40 agonist ivuxolimab. The TCR was taken from an adult with an advanced solid tumor such as melanoma, head and neck, liver or kidney cancer. The CDR3 nucleotides are TGTGCCAGCAGCTTCGGCAGGGCCAGCAATCAGCCCCAGCATTTT. Its protein product is CASSFGRASNQPQHF.